This TCR beta chain was profiled in a study of T-cell reconstitution after alpha-beta-depleted transplantation in children. In germline, CDR1 is ENHRY, CDR2 SYGVKD. V was shortened by 0 bases and J by 5 bases, with 14 bases between the two germline ends. This CDR3 spans 15 amino acids. TCRbeta library preparation incorporated unique molecular identifiers. Via MiXCR, TCRdb re-called the PCR reads, giving one row per CDR3 protein. Of 250,000 to 300,000 distinct CDR3 sequences in the sample, roughly 12% were seen once. The study's findings and limits: TCRbeta diversity was high at day 60 in some patients (a result of surviving recipient T cells and thymic progenitors). Expanded clones from the graft, numbering several hundred, reportedly supplied alpha-beta T cells about two months after transplant. A year had passed since transplant, and T-cell counts and diversity by then came mostly from newly produced T cells.

About this clonotype itself: Its target is not known.

The clonotype originates from a male patient aged 2 to 9 who had a stem cell transplant for chronic granulomatous disease, so the T cells may come from the graft donor. The V gene is TRBV10-3, the J gene TRBJ2-7; D gene unclear. The material was peripheral blood, obtained 180 days after TCRalphabeta/CD19-depleted stem cell transplant. The DNA of the CDR3 is TGTGCCATCAGTGAGTCAAACCGTGGAAATCACGAGCAGTACTTC. Translating it yields CAISESNRGNHEQYF.